The rows below give T cell receptor beta chains drawn from one sample of a study of siplizumab effects on memory and regulatory T cells. Assay used: immunoSEQ multiplex PCR; TCRdb lists only in-frame clones, some missing. The table records more than 95,000 clones, over 90% of them present only once. The sequencing input was Tregs sorted from blood. The receptors shown here come from a human donor in good health. CDR3s include the opening cysteine and the closing phenylalanine or tryptophan. D genes are given only for firm matches. The listing skips clone size in some rows; elsewhere it reads once, few, many or a size class.

v_gene,j_gene,d_gene,abundance,CDR3nt,CDR3aa
TRBV5-5,TRBJ1-1,-,medium-sized,TGTGCCAGCACCTTTGGCCCGAGGTCGAACACTGAAGCTTTCTTT,CASTFGPRSNTEAFF
TRBV10-3,TRBJ2-5,-,-,TGTGCCATCAGTGACCCGCAGGAGACCCAGTACTTC,CAISDPQETQYF
TRBV2,TRBJ2-3,TRBD2,-,TGTGCCAGCAGCCCTAGCGGGCTTAGCACAGATACGCAGTATTTT,CASSPSGLSTDTQYF
TRBV2,TRBJ1-5,-,-,TGTGCCAGCAGTGAACAGGGCTGGGACAATCAGCCCCAGCATTTT,CASSEQGWDNQPQHF
TRBV29-1,TRBJ2-1,TRBD2,-,TGCAGCGTTCCGGGACTAGCGGGGTTTTATGACGGTGAGCAGTTCTTC,CSVPGLAGFYDGEQFF
TRBV5-1,TRBJ2-5,-,-,TGCGCCAGCAGCACCGACCCGGCTAGGTTCGGGGAGACCCAGTACTTC,CASSTDPARFGETQYF
TRBV29-1,TRBJ1-3,TRBD1,-,TGCAGCGTTGGACAGGGAGGAAACACCATATATTTT,CSVGQGGNTIYF
TRBV30,TRBJ1-3,-,once,TGTGCCTGGGCCCGGACGTCTGGAAACACCATATATTTT,CAWARTSGNTIYF
TRBV7-9,TRBJ2-7,-,-,TGTGCCAGCAGCCTGGGGGCGGGGAATACCTACGAGCAGTACTTC,CASSLGAGNTYEQYF
TRBV5-4,TRBJ2-7,-,-,TGTGCCAGCAGCTCGGAACGGACCGCTTCCTACGAGCAGTACTTC,CASSSERTASYEQYF
TRBV30,TRBJ1-3,-,-,TGTGCCTGGAGTAAAGGGGCTGGAAACACCATATATTTT,CAWSKGAGNTIYF
TRBV29-1,TRBJ2-1,-,-,TGCAGCGTTGAAGTGGCCACCCCGTACAATGAGCAGTTCTTC,CSVEVATPYNEQFF
TRBV11-1,TRBJ1-1,TRBD1,-,TGTGCCAGCAGCACACAGGGGATGGAGGCTGAAGCTTTCTTT,CASSTQGMEAEAFF
TRBV7-2,TRBJ1-2,-,-,TGTGCCAGCAGTTTAACAGGAGTAGCTAACTATGGCTACACCTTC,CASSLTGVANYGYTF
TRBV11-2,TRBJ1-1,TRBD1,-,TGTGCCAGCAGCCAACCGGGACAGTCCCCTGAAGCTTTCTTT,CASSQPGQSPEAFF
TRBV6-6,TRBJ1-2,TRBD1,-,TGTGCCAGCAATTCTCAGGGGGGGATTAACTATGGCTACACCTTC,CASNSQGGINYGYTF
TRBV5-1,TRBJ1-2,-,-,TGCGCCAGCAGCTTGGCCGTAGGTAACTATGGCTACACCTTC,CASSLAVGNYGYTF
TRBV4-3,TRBJ1-1,-,-,TGCGCCAGCAGCCGAGAGGTCCTTCCGAACACTGAAGCTTTCTTT,CASSREVLPNTEAFF
TRBV5-1,TRBJ2-2,-,-,TGCGCCAGCAGCTCCGGACTCATCCCCCAGGAGCTGTTTTTT,CASSSGLIPQELFF
TRBV6-1,TRBJ1-5,-,-,TGTGCCAGTGGCCAGCAGGGCCTGCAGCCCCAGCATTTT,CASGQQGLQPQHF
TRBV11-2,TRBJ2-1,-,once,TGTGCCAGCAGCTTAGCCCCAGTTAATGAGCAGTTCTTC,CASSLAPVNEQFF
TRBV15,TRBJ1-4,-,-,TGTGCCACCAGCAGAGATCGGAACAGGGATGAAAAACTGTTTTTT,CATSRDRNRDEKLFF
TRBV4-1,TRBJ1-1,-,-,TGCGCCAGCAGCCGGAATCCAGGGGCAGACACTGAAGCTTTCTTT,CASSRNPGADTEAFF
TRBV6-1,TRBJ2-2,-,-,TGTGCCAGCAGGAAGCAGATTCGTACCGGGGAGCTGTTTTTT,CASRKQIRTGELFF
TRBV18,TRBJ2-1,TRBD2,-,TGTGCCAGCTCACCACCGGGAGGGCCAATCGATGAGCAGTTCTTC,CASSPPGGPIDEQFF
TRBV5-6,TRBJ1-6,TRBD1,-,TGTGCCAGCAGCTATCGGACAGGGGGCGTCTATAATTCACCCCTCCACTTT,CASSYRTGGVYNSPLHF
TRBV5-1,TRBJ1-1,-,once,TGCGCCAGCAGCTTGGATAGGAACACTGAAGCTTTCTTT,CASSLDRNTEAFF
TRBV6-6,TRBJ1-1,-,-,TGTGCCAGCAGTTACCCCCTAAGGCGGTCAGGGGAAGCTTTCTTT,CASSYPLRRSGEAFF
TRBV27,TRBJ1-4,TRBD1,-,TGTGCCAGCAGTTTGTCGACAGGGGGCAGCGGGAAACTGTTTTTT,CASSLSTGGSGKLFF